The rows below give T cell receptor beta chains drawn from one sample of a study of metastatic and nonmetastatic thyroid tumors. TCRdb called clones again from the PCR reads with MiXCR. The sample includes 8,000 to 8,500 clones, around 40% seen only once; the top ten take about a third. Sequencing was performed on tumor tissue. These receptors originate from a male donor with papillary thyroid cancer or a benign thyroid nodule (not recorded which). Some clones in this sample may be carry-over from other donors' samples. CDR3s include the opening cysteine and the closing phenylalanine or tryptophan. D genes are given only for firm matches. Size values are once, few and many counts, or a class for expanded clones, and some rows have none.

j_gene | v_gene | d_gene | abundance | CDR3nt | CDR3aa
TRBJ1-5 | TRBV20-1 | TRBD1 | - | TGCAGTGCTAGAGTGGGAACAGGGGTTAGCAATCAGCCCCAGCATTTT | CSARVGTGVSNQPQHF
TRBJ1-1 | TRBV29-1 | TRBD1 | few | TGCAGCGTTGTCGTACGGGGACAGGGAACTGAAGCTTTCTTT | CSVVVRGQGTEAFF
TRBJ2-2 | TRBV20-1 | - | - | TGCAGTGCTAGAAACCCGAACACCGGGGAGCTGTTTTTT | CSARNPNTGELFF
TRBJ2-1 | TRBV30 | TRBD2 | - | TGTGCCTGGAGTGTTGGAGGGAGGGAGAATGAGCAGTTCTTC | CAWSVGGRENEQFF
TRBJ1-2 | TRBV29-1 | - | many | TGCAGCGTTGAAGAGGCGGGGGGCTATGGCTACACCTTC | CSVEEAGGYGYTF
TRBJ1-5 | TRBV11-2 | - | medium-sized | TGTGCCAGCAGCTTAGGGGACCGTCAGCCCCAGCATTTT | CASSLGDRQPQHF
TRBJ1-6 | TRBV9 | - | - | TGTGCCAGCAGCGTAGGGTCAGGCGTGAATTCACCCCTCCACTTT | CASSVGSGVNSPLHF
TRBJ2-4 | TRBV6-5 | - | medium-sized | TGTGCCAGCAGTTACTCGTTACACGTAAACATTCAGTACTTC | CASSYSLHVNIQYF
TRBJ2-5 | TRBV6-1 | - | - | TGTGCCAGCAGTGGGGGTAAGCTGTTCTTC | CASSGGKLFF
TRBJ2-7 | TRBV30 | TRBD2 | - | TGTGCCTGGAGGCGGGCGGCTAGCGGGAGATACGAGCAGTACTTC | CAWRRAASGRYEQYF
TRBJ2-7 | TRBV7-2 | - | - | TGTGCCAGCAGCTTCCTAATGACAGAATCCTACGAGCAGTACTTC | CASSFLMTESYEQYF
TRBJ2-5 | TRBV7-3 | - | - | TGTGCCAGCACCCCCTCCGGGACCTTGGGAGAGACCCAGTACTTC | CASTPSGTLGETQYF
TRBJ1-1 | TRBV7-9 | TRBD1 | - | TGTGCCAGCAGCTTAGCGGGAGGACAGGATGAAGCTTTCTTT | CASSLAGGQDEAFF
TRBJ2-7 | TRBV19 | TRBD1 | few | TGTGCCAGTAGCCCCGCGCGGACAGGGATCTACGAGCAGTACTTC | CASSPARTGIYEQYF
TRBJ1-1 | TRBV4-1 | - | - | TGCGCCAGCAGCCAGACTTTCCGGGAGGAAGCTTTCTTT | CASSQTFREEAFF
TRBJ1-5 | TRBV6-1 | TRBD1 | - | TGTGCCAGCAGACAGACAGGGACCTCTCAGCCCCAGCATTTT | CASRQTGTSQPQHF
TRBJ2-7 | TRBV11-1 | TRBD2 | - | TGTGCCAGCAGCCGGAGGCTAGCGGGAGTCGACGAGCAGTACTTC | CASSRRLAGVDEQYF
TRBJ1-1 | TRBV2 | - | few | TGTGCCAGCAGTGAGTTCGGGGACGCTGAAGCTTTCTTT | CASSEFGDAEAFF
TRBJ1-2 | TRBV7-6 | - | - | TGTGCCAGCAGCTTGGCCAGGGGATACTATGGCTACACCTTC | CASSLARGYYGYTF
TRBJ2-7 | TRBV6-1 | - | - | TGTGCCAGCAGTGAAACCTACGAGCAGTACTTC | CASSETYEQYF
TRBJ1-5 | TRBV12-3/TRBV12-4 | TRBD1 | few | TGTGCCAGCAGTTCACAGGGGGCCAATCAGCCCCAGCATTTT | CASSSQGANQPQHF
TRBJ2-1 | TRBV30 | TRBD2 | medium-sized | TGTGCCTGGGGAACAGCGGGGGGGATACACAATGAGCAGTTCTTC | CAWGTAGGIHNEQFF
TRBJ2-7 | TRBV20-1 | - | once | TGCAGTGCTAGAGTACTCCGGGACCCTTCCTCCTACGAGCAGTACTTC | CSARVLRDPSSYEQYF
TRBJ2-7 | TRBV20-1 | - | - | TGCAGTGCGAGGGGCGGATTAGAATACGAGCAGTACTTC | CSARGGLEYEQYF
TRBJ1-2 | TRBV7-9 | TRBD1 | - | TGTGCCAGCAGCTTAACCGGGACAGGGGGCTATGGCTACACCTTC | CASSLTGTGGYGYTF
TRBJ2-7 | TRBV20-1 | TRBD2 | - | TGCAGTGCTAGAGACCAGACTAGCAGCTACGAGCAGTACTTC | CSARDQTSSYEQYF
TRBJ1-5 | TRBV9 | TRBD1 | - | TGTGCCAGCAGCGGGGGACAGGTCAATCAGCCCCAGCATTTT | CASSGGQVNQPQHF
TRBJ2-1 | TRBV24-1 | - | few | TGTGCCACCAGTGATCCCGACCCTAAGCGGAACAATGAGCAGTTCTTC | CATSDPDPKRNNEQFF
TRBJ2-6 | TRBV28 | - | - | TGTGCCAGCAGTACTCTCTCACTATCAAGCTCTGGGGCCAACGTCCTGACTTTC | CASSTLSLSSSGANVLTF
TRBJ1-3 | TRBV6-1 | - | few | TGTGCCAGCAGCCTATTGAGCGAAGACACCATATATTTT | CASSLLSEDTIYF
TRBJ1-2 | TRBV4-2 | TRBD1 | medium-sized | TGTGCCAGCAGGACAGGGGTCGGCTACACCTTC | CASRTGVGYTF
TRBJ1-6 | TRBV4-1 | - | large | TGCGCCAGCAGCCAAGACGCGAGACAGGCCCTCCACTTT | CASSQDARQALHF
TRBJ1-1 | TRBV20-1 | - | - | TGCAGTGCTAGGCCCCTATTTGTGGACACTGAAGCTTTCTTT | CSARPLFVDTEAFF
TRBJ2-7 | TRBV4-1 | TRBD2 | - | TGCGCCAGCAGCCAAGATCGGGGGACTAACGAGCAGTACTTC | CASSQDRGTNEQYF
TRBJ1-2 | TRBV3-1 | TRBD1 | - | TGTGCCAGCAGCCAGGGACAGGCCTCGTATGGCTACACCTTC | CASSQGQASYGYTF
TRBJ1-6 | TRBV20-1 | - | - | TGCAGTGCACCTGGACAGCCCAGTTCCCTCCACTTT | CSAPGQPSSLHF
TRBJ2-7 | TRBV28 | TRBD2 | few | TGTGCCAGCAGGCAGGGGAGCGGGGGCTACGAGCAGTACTTC | CASRQGSGGYEQYF
TRBJ1-2 | TRBV2 | - | - | TGTGCCTTCAGGGAGGGGGGCTACACCTTC | CAFREGGYTF
TRBJ1-2 | TRBV19 | TRBD1 | - | TGTGCCAGTAGTTTCGCCGGGACAGATTATGGCTACACCTTC | CASSFAGTDYGYTF
TRBJ2-5 | TRBV10-3 | TRBD1 | few | TGTGCCATTCAGCCGGGACAGGGGGCGCGGGAGACCCAGTACTTC | CAIQPGQGARETQYF
TRBJ2-7 | TRBV20-1 | TRBD2 | - | TGCAGTGCTTTGGCGGGCAGACTTAGCGGGAGGGCCGCAGAGCAGTACTTC | CSALAGRLSGRAAEQYF
TRBJ2-3 | TRBV20-1 | - | - | TGCAGTGCTAGAGAAGTAGATACGCAGTATTTT | CSAREVDTQYF
TRBJ1-5 | TRBV6-1 | - | few | TGTGCCAGCAGTGACAGCGCATGGCTAAATCAGCCCCAGCATTTT | CASSDSAWLNQPQHF